This T cell receptor (beta chain) was recovered during a study of blood T cell repertoires in COVID-19. Overall study: The analysed material was cDNA or gDNA that came from T cells, B-cell-depleted T cells, or PBMCs.

TCRdb keeps only in-frame clones here, not all; method: immunoSEQ multiplex PCR. This table has some 68,000 clones, 70% to 90% appearing once. Sequencing was done on a sample of peripheral blood. The receptor was derived from a woman aged 45-65 years with COVID-19, enrolled during active disease.

In DNA form, the CDR3 reads TGTGCCAGCAGCCCGTGGATTAGCGGGAGCTCTGGGGCCAACGTCCTGACTTTC. Its translation: CASSPWISGSSGANVLTF. The J gene is TRBJ2-6, the V gene TRBV27; 9 bases map to TRBD2. V dropped 6 bases and J dropped 0; count of bases not matched to a gene: 9. This CDR3 contains 18 residues. Germline V gene data show CDR1 as MNHEY and CDR2 as SMNVEV (reference sequence). Supplemented by reference TRBV27 and TRBJ2-6, the full variable domain reads EAQVTQNPRYLITVTGKKLTVTCSQNMNHEYMSWYRQDPGLGLRQIYYSMNVEVTDKGDVPEGYKVSRKEKRNFPLILESPSPNQTSLYFCASSPWISGSSGANVLTFGAGSRLTVL.